This TCR beta chain emerged from a study of radiotherapy plus CTLA-4 blockade in lung cancer. As for the study in general: Among patients, approximately 19% showed objective responses, and 30% to 35% had disease control.

This clone was seen a handful of times. Its antigen is undetermined. Alongside CTLA-4 blockade with ipilimumab, patients with chemo-refractory metastatic non-small-cell lung cancer received focal radiation. Study-level points and caveats: Tumor-derived TCR clones expanded in blood after radiotherapy plus ipilimumab. Response was reportedly best predicted by early blood T cell clone dynamics, with interferon-beta.

There are 12 residues in the CDR3. Trimming took off 4 bases at V and 6 bases at J, with 9 bases between the two ends. Germline-derived CDR1 and CDR2 are MNHNY and SVGAGI (reference sequence). Sequencing was performed with immunoSEQ multiplex PCR; in TCRdb, only in-frame clones are kept and a portion is missing. The sample gives 40,000 to 50,000 clones, more than 65% of which show up once; 9.5% to 10% is in the top ten. The sequenced sample was peripheral blood, obtained from a patient treated with radiotherapy plus ipilimumab. This receptor was taken from a human donor with non-small cell lung cancer who had stable disease on radiotherapy plus ipilimumab. The rearrangement joins TRBV6-6 to TRBJ1-2; D is unresolved. The CDR3 DNA reads TGTGCCAGCAGTTCGTCCGGGGATGGCTACACCTTC. Protein: CASSSSGDGYTF.